The clone carrying this T cell receptor beta chain was seen a few times. This specimen comes from a study of blood T cells in healthy people across ages. Trimming cost V 8 bases and J 3 bases, with 11 bases left between them. This CDR3 comprises 13 residues. Per germline, CDR1 SGHAT and CDR2 FQNNGV. Through a sample-barcoded 5' primer and a J-beta primer mix, a second PCR was run for about 6 to 11 cycles. TCRdb redid the calling of the 5' RACE reads with MiXCR, one entry per CDR3 protein. Of hundreds of thousands of distinct CDR3 sequences listed, less than 25% were seen once; the top ten hold approximately 8.7%. The same data also went into a second study, on T cells of mothers and their children. As that report states: The study recruited a few healthy Caucasian mothers and their six children as donors.

This receptor was identified in a boy between 10 and 17 years old in good health. This chain connects TRBV11-2 to TRBJ2-1; D may be TRBD2 (5 bases). Source material: blood. The CDR3 spells CASRPSHYNEQFF. The CDR3 DNA reads as TGTGCCAGCCGCCCTAGCCACTACAATGAGCAGTTCTTC. The full variable domain, in which reference TRBV11-2 and TRBJ2-1 provide the parts outside the CDR3, is EAGVAQSPRYKIIEKRQSVAFWCNPISGHATLYWYQQILGQGPKLLIQFQNNGVVDDSQLPKDRFSAERLKGVDSTLKIQPAKLEDSAVYLCASRPSHYNEQFFGPGTRLTVL.